This TCR beta chain was captured by sequencing in a study of blood T cell repertoires in COVID-19. Study information: The origin of the acute and convalescent COVID-19 samples was the United States, Italy and Spain.

In the original processing: Counts of nucleated cells, estimated from reference gene primer amplification, were obtained. Generated by immunoSEQ multiplex PCR, the TCRdb table keeps only in-frame clones and is missing some. Clone size and V and J calls were adopted from that table, with D and trimming inferred from the DNA. The repertoire holds roughly 250,000 clones, with 87% as singletons. Recruits, aged about 18 to 90 years, lived in under 25 US areas. The V segment lost 4 bases and the J segment 5 bases; nucleotides outside the gene matches: 10. Germline CDR1 and CDR2: SGHRS and YFSETQ. This CDR3 is 16 amino acids long.

This sequence was found in a young woman with acute COVID-19. The genes are TRBV5-1 and TRBJ2-4; 9 bases fit TRBD1. Source material: PBMCs or T cells enriched from blood (not recorded which). DNA of the CDR3: TGCGCCAGCAGCCCAGGACCGGGACAGGGCGAAAACATTCAGTACTTC. Its translation is CASSPGPGQGENIQYF.